This TCR beta chain is drawn from a study of blood T cell repertoires in COVID-19. V lost 5 bases to trimming and J lost 7 bases, with 15 bases between them. Germline values: CDR1 LGHDT, CDR2 YNNKEL (reference sequence). CDR3 length: 14 residues. Per the original methods: By means of reference gene primer amplification, nucleated cell counts were estimated. Repertoires were generated with immunoSEQ multiplex PCR, while TCRdb's copy carries only in-frame clones and drops some. V, J and clone size are taken as reported in that table, and D and trimming were inferred from the DNA itself. The sample carries nearly 110,000 clones, around 80% recorded once.

The gene calls are TRBV3-1 (or the pseudogene TRBV3-2) and TRBJ2-4, with D maybe TRBD2 (7 bases). Sequences were obtained from peripheral blood. The receptor's source is a man aged 70-80 years with acute or convalescent COVID-19. The CDR3 sequence is CASSTRGGHNIQYF. CDR3 in DNA: TGTGCCAGCAGCACAAGGGGGGGGCATAACATTCAGTACTTC.